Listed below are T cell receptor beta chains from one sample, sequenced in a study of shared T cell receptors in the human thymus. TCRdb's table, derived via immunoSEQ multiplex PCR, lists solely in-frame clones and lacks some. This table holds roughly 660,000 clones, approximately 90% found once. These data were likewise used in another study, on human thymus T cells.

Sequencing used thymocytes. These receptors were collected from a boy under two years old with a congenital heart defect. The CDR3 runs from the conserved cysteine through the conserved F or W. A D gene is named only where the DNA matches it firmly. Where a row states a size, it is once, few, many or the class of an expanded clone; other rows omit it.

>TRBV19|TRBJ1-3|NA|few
CASSIKRQISGNTIYF
TGTGCCAGTAGTATCAAGAGACAGATCTCTGGAAACACCATATATTTT
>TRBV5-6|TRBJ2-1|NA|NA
CASSPEGDTSYNEQFF
TGTGCCAGCAGCCCGGAAGGGGATACTTCCTACAATGAGCAGTTCTTC
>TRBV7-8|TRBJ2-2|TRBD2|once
CASTSGRRAGELFF
TGTGCCAGCACTAGCGGGAGGAGGGCCGGGGAGCTGTTTTTT
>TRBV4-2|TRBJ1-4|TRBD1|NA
CASSRTDRAGGEKLFF
TGTGCCAGCAGCCGCACTGACAGGGCTGGAGGTGAAAAACTGTTTTTT
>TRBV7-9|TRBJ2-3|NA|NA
CASSCPPGHPKTCTDTQYF
TGTGCCAGCAGCTGCCCCCCGGGACACCCAAAGACATGCACAGATACGCAGTATTTT
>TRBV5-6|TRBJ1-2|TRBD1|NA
CASSLPDRVRGYTF
TGTGCCAGCAGCTTGCCCGACAGGGTTCGGGGCTACACCTTC
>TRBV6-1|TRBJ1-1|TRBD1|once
CASSNRGTEAFF
TGTGCCAGCAGTAACAGGGGAACTGAAGCTTTCTTT
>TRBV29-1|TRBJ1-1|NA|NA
CSVEAPQTVENTEAFF
TGCAGCGTTGAAGCCCCCCAAACAGTGGAGAACACTGAAGCTTTCTTT
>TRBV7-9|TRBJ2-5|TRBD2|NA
CASSLRLAGEETQYF
TGTGCCAGCAGCTTAAGACTAGCGGGGGAAGAGACCCAGTACTTC
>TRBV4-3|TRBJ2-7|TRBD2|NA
CASSHAPRQGLAGAPPGEQYF
TGCGCCAGCAGCCACGCCCCCCGACAGGGTTTAGCGGGAGCCCCTCCCGGCGAGCAGTACTTC
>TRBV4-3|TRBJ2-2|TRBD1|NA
CASSQTGGGEGELFF
TGCGCCAGCAGCCAAACAGGGGGAGGTGAGGGGGAGCTGTTTTTT
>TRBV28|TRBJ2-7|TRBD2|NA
CASSFGRGTSGEVYEQYF
TGTGCCAGCAGTTTTGGTAGAGGGACTAGCGGGGAGGTCTACGAGCAGTACTTC
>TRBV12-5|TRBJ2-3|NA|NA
CASGAFEAPDTQYF
TGTGCTAGTGGAGCCTTTGAGGCACCAGATACGCAGTATTTT
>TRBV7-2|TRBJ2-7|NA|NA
CASSPSSYEQYF
TGTGCCAGCAGCCCTAGCTCCTACGAGCAGTACTTC
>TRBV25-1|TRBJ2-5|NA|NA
CASSERERPQYF
TGTGCCAGCAGTGAAAGGGAGAGGCCCCAGTACTTC
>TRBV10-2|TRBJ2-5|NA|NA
CASSYTGGQYF
TGCGCCAGCAGTTACACGGGTGGCCAGTACTTC